The clone carrying this T cell receptor beta chain has only a few counts. Its antigen is undetermined. These data are taken from a study of T cells after yellow fever vaccination. Overall study context: Some fractions had low cell numbers, and these were prepared with SMART-Seq v4 Ultra Low Input.

General study findings and limits: Only a small proportion of the clonotypes turned up in both the CD4 and the CD8 compartments, likely arising from convergent recombination. Weaker in magnitude, the secondary response showed a faster peak on day 5 versus 15. The study re-detected most primary-vaccination clones after the booster (around 96% CD4, almost 90% CD8).

The trim removed 0 bases at V and 0 bases at J, leaving 8 bases unmatched. This CDR3 is 18 amino acids long. Germline values: CDR1 LGHNA, CDR2 YSLEER. TCRdb reprocessed the 5' RACE reads via MiXCR and lists one record per CDR3 protein. The data contain about 73,000 distinct CDR3 sequences, around 7.7% of them seen just once; the ten biggest clones take up 41%. The specimen was CD8+ T cells sorted from PBMCs, collected on the day of the yellow fever booster vaccination. This chain joins TRBV4-3 and TRBJ2-1; TRBD2 aligns across 7 bases. This sequence was found in a man aged 30-40 years who received the YFV17D yellow fever vaccine. This CDR3 reads CASSQDPSGWSSYNEQFF. CDR3 bases: TGCGCCAGCAGCCAAGATCCTAGCGGCTGGAGCTCCTACAATGAGCAGTTCTTC.